This T cell receptor (beta chain) is from a study of T cell responses to AZD1222 COVID-19 vaccine. Using immunoSEQ multiplex PCR, the repertoire was profiled, and TCRdb retains in-frame clones only, with some absent. Found here are about 130,000 clones, 80% to 90% of them singletons; the top ten hold approximately 8.8%. Trimming took 2 bases from V and 0 from J, leaving 8 bases between them. The CDR3 spans 14 residues. The V gene's germline CDR1 is SGHDT and CDR2 YYEEEE. This chain connects TRBV5-6 to TRBJ1-1; D call uncertain. This sequence was found in an adult who received the AZD1222 COVID-19 vaccine. Specimen: peripheral blood, collected 28 days after the second AZD1222 dose. In DNA, the CDR3 is TGTGCCAGCAGCTTTACGTACATGAACACTGAAGCTTTCTTT. It is translated as CASSFTYMNTEAFF.